Listed below are T cell receptor beta chains from one sample, sequenced in a study of TIL therapy for anti-PD-1-resistant metastatic lung cancer. Here immunoSEQ multiplex PCR was the method, and the copy in TCRdb shows in-frame clones only, minus some. Of 36,000 or so clones listed, less than 85% are singletons. Material: blood, obtained at baseline. The receptors stem from a person aged 25-79 years with non-small cell lung cancer. The CDR3 runs from the conserved cysteine through the conserved F or W. The D gene is left open where the match is weak. Size tells how often a clone was seen (once, few, many) or the class of an expanded clone, and some rows leave it out.

J gene,V gene,CDR3 length,clone size,D gene,CDR3 protein,CDR3 DNA
TRBJ1-1,TRBV18,15,NA,NA,CASSPSGTPNTEAFF,TGTGCCAGCTCGCCAAGCGGGACACCTAACACTGAAGCTTTCTTT
TRBJ1-2,TRBV12-5,11,few,NA,CASGLKDGYTF,TGTGCTAGTGGTTTAAAAGATGGCTACACCTTC
TRBJ1-2,TRBV11-2,15,NA,NA,CASSLWGGQYYGYTF,TGTGCCAGCAGCTTATGGGGCGGGCAGTACTATGGCTACACCTTC
TRBJ2-1,TRBV5-1,18,NA,TRBD2,CASSLFAGGPGSYNEQFF,TGCGCCAGCAGCTTGTTCGCGGGGGGGCCCGGTTCCTACAATGAGCAGTTCTTC
TRBJ2-5,TRBV19,13,few,NA,CASSIFGVETQYF,TGTGCCAGTAGTATCTTCGGAGTGGAGACCCAGTACTTC
TRBJ2-1,TRBV10-3,12,NA,NA,CASQSSYNEQFF,TGTGCCTCTCAGAGCTCCTACAATGAGCAGTTCTTC
TRBJ2-7,TRBV6-5,16,once,NA,CASSYSLPTNGYEQYF,TGTGCCAGCAGTTACTCTCTTCCGACCAATGGATACGAGCAGTACTTC
TRBJ2-2,TRBV6-1,11,NA,NA,CASSRSGELFF,TGTGCCAGCAGCAGATCCGGGGAGCTGTTTTTT
TRBJ1-2,TRBV27,12,few,NA,CASRVGNYGYTF,TGTGCCAGCAGGGTCGGCAACTATGGCTACACCTTC
TRBJ2-5,TRBV9,15,NA,TRBD2,CASSAWTSGKETQYF,TGTGCCAGCAGCGCCTGGACTAGCGGGAAAGAGACCCAGTACTTC
TRBJ2-7,TRBV18,15,NA,NA,CASSPRTSSSYEQYF,TGTGCCAGCTCACCAAGGACTTCAAGCTCCTACGAGCAGTACTTC
TRBJ2-7,TRBV10-3,14,NA,TRBD2,CAISGTSGYYEQYF,TGTGCCATCAGTGGGACTAGCGGCTACTACGAGCAGTACTTC
TRBJ2-2,TRBV9,14,few,NA,CASSVGLESRELFF,TGTGCCAGCAGCGTAGGTCTCGAGTCCCGGGAGCTGTTTTTT
TRBJ2-3,TRBV7-2,12,NA,NA,CASSFLVGGLYF,TGTGCCAGCAGCTTTTTGGTGGGGGGGCTGTATTTT
TRBJ1-3,TRBV7-2,15,NA,TRBD1,CASSSLDRAGNTIYF,TGTGCCAGCAGCTCTTTGGACAGGGCTGGAAACACCATATATTTT
TRBJ2-7,TRBV5-4,14,NA,NA,CASSPGSGVYEQYF,TGTGCCAGCAGCCCTGGATCGGGGGTCTACGAGCAGTACTTC
TRBJ2-1,TRBV7-2,15,NA,TRBD2,CASSFSGGVGNEQFF,TGTGCCAGCAGCTTCAGCGGGGGGGTGGGAAATGAGCAGTTCTTC
TRBJ1-2,TRBV28,15,NA,NA,CASSLSLSGQFGYTF,TGTGCCAGCAGTTTATCGCTCTCAGGACAGTTCGGCTACACCTTC